The source of this T cell receptor (beta chain) is a study of T cells in Graves' hyperthyroidism and ophthalmopathy. Study-wide background: Before any treatment, at initial diagnosis, peripheral blood was collected.

The V and J ends lost 4 bases and 2 bases, in that order; junction bases with no gene match: 5. Germline CDR1 reads LGHNA; CDR2 reads YSLEER. CDR3 length: 16 amino acids. This clonotype was observed a few times. Using RNA transcripts as the source, TCR beta CDR3 regions were amplified. The study used the HTBI primer set for a first-round RT-PCR of the TCR CDR3. TCRdb ran MiXCR on the multiplex PCR reads and lists one entry per CDR3 protein. The sample lists fewer than 700,000 distinct CDR3 sequences; 17% were seen once. For ophthalmopathy patients, the Clinical Activity Score was at least 3 and the NOSPECS grade at least 4; duration was under 3 months. Diagnoses rested on clinical symptoms, serum thyroxine and TRAb, thyroid ultrasound and orbital computed tomography.

Sequencing was done on a sample of blood. The rearrangement joins TRBV4-3 to TRBJ1-1; 12 bases are shared with TRBD1. This receptor was identified in a woman under 30 with Graves' ophthalmopathy. The chain's CDR3 is CASSPGQGAQNTEAFF. The CDR3 DNA reads as TGCGCCAGCAGCCCGGGACAGGGGGCGCAAAACACTGAAGCTTTCTTT.